This TCR beta chain was recorded in a study of OX40 agonist ivuxolimab in advanced cancers. In the study overall: Partial responses were achieved by three patients: one hepatocellular carcinoma, two cutaneous melanoma.

Autoimmune disease history or systemic immunosuppression led to patients being barred. The germline V gene encodes CDR1 SGHTA and CDR2 FQGNSA. With 2 bases removed from V and 8 bases from J, the gap between germline ends came to 13 bases. The CDR3 is made up of 15 amino acids. Clones were read by immunoSEQ multiplex PCR, and TCRdb kept only the in-frame ones, dropping some. This table has around 140,000 clones, more than 85% appearing once. The TCR was taken from an adult with an advanced solid tumor such as melanoma, head and neck, liver or kidney cancer. The rearrangement joins TRBV7-2 to TRBJ1-6, with no clear D. Sequences were derived from CD4+ or CD8+ T cells sorted from blood, sampled in a trial of the OX40 agonist ivuxolimab. In DNA, the CDR3 is TGTGCCAGCAGCTTACCCCTAACCGGGGATTCACCCCTCCACTTT. This translates into CASSLPLTGDSPLHF.